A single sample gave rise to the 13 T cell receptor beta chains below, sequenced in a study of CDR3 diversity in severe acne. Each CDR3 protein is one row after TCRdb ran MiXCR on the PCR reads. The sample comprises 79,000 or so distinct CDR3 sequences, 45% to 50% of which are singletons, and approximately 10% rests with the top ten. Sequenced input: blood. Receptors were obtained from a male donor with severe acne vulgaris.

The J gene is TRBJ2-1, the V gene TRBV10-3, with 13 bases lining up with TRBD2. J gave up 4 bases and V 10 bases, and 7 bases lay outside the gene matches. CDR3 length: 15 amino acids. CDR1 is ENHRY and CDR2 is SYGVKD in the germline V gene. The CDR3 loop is CATRLAGGRYNEQFF. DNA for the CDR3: TGTGCCACCAGACTAGCGGGAGGTCGATACAATGAGCAGTTCTTC.

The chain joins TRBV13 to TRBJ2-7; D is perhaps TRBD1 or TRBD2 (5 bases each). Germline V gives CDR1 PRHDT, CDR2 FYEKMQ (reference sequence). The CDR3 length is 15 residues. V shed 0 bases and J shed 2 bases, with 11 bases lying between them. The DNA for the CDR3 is TGTGCCAGCAGCTTAGGAATGGGGGTCCCCTACGAGCAGTACTTC. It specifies CASSLGMGVPYEQYF.

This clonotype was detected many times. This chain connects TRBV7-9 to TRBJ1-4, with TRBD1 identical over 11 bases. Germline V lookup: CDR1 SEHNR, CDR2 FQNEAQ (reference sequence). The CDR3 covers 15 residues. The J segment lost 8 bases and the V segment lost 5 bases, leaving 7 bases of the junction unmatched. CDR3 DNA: TGTGCCAGCAGCGAAGGGACAGGGGGAGAGGAAAAACTGTTTTTT. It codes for CASSEGTGGEEKLFF.

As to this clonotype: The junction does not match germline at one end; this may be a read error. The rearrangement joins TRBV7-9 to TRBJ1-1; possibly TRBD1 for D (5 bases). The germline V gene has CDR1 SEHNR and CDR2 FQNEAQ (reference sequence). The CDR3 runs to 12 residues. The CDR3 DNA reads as TGTGCCAGCAGGTTAGGCGGGACTGGAGCTTTCTTT. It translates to CASRLGGTGAFF.

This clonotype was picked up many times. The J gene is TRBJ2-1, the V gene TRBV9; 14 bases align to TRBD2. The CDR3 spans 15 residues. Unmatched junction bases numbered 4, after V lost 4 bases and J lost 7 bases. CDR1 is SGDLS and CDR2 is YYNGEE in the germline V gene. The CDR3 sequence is CASSQTSGGENEQFF. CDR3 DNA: TGTGCCAGCAGCCAGACTAGCGGGGGGGAGAATGAGCAGTTCTTC.

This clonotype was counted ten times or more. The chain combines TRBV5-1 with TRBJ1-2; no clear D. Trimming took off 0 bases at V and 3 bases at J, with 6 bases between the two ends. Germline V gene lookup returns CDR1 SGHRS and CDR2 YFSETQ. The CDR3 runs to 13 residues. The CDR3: CASSLDGDYGYTF. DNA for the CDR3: TGCGCCAGCAGCTTGGATGGGGACTATGGCTACACCTTC.

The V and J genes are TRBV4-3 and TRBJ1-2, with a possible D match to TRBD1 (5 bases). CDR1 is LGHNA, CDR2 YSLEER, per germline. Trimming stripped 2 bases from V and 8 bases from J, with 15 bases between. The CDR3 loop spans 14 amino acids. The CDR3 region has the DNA TGCGCCAGCAGCCAATCGGGACTATCGGGGGGCTACACCTTC. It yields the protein CASSQSGLSGGYTF.

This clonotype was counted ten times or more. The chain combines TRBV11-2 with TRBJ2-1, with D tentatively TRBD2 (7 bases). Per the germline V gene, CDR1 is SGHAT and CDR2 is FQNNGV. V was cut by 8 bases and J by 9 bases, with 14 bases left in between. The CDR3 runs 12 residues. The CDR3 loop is CASWAGAGEQFF. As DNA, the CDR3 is TGTGCCAGCTGGGCGGGGGCGGGTGAGCAGTTCTTC.

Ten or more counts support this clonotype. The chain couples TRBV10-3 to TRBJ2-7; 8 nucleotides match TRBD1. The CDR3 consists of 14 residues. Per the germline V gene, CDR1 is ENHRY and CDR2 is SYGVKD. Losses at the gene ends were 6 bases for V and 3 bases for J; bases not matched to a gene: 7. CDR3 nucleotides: TGTGCCATCAGCTTCTCGGACAGGGACTACGAGCAGTACGTC. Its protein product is CAISFSDRDYEQYV.

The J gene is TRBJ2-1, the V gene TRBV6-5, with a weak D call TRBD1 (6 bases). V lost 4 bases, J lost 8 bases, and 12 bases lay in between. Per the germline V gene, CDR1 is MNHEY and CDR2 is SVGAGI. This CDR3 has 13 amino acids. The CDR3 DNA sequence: TGTGCCAGCAGTTTAGGCAGGGGCTATGAGCAGTTCTTC. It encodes CASSLGRGYEQFF.

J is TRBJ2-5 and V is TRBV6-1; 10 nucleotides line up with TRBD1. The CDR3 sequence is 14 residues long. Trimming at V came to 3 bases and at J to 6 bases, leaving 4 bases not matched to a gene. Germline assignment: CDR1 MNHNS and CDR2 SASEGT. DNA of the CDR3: TGTGCCAGCAGTGAGACAGGGGGCGGTAAGACCCAGTACTTC. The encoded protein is CASSETGGGKTQYF.

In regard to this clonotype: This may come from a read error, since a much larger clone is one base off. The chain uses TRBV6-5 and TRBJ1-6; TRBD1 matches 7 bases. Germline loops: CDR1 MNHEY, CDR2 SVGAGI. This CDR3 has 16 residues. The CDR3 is CASSYQTGQVNSPLRF. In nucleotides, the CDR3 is TGTGCCAGCAGTTACCAGACAGGGCAAGTTAATTCACCCCTCCGCTTT.

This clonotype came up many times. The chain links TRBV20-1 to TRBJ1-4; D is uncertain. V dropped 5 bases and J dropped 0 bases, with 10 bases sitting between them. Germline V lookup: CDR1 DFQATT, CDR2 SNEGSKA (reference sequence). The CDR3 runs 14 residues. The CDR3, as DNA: TGCAGTGCTCGTCCGGGAGCAACTAATGAAAAACTGTTTTTT. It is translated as CSARPGATNEKLFF.